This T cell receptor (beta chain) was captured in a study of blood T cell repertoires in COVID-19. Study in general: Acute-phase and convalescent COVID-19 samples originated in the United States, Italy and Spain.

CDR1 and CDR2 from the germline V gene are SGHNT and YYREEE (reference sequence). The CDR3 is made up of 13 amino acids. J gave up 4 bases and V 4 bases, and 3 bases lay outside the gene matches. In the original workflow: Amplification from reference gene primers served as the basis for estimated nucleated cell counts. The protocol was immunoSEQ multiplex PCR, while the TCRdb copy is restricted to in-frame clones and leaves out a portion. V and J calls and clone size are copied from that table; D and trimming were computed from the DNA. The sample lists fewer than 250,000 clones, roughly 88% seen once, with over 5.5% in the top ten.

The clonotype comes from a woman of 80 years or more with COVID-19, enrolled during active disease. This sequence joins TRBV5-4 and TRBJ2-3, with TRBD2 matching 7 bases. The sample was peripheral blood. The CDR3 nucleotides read TGTGCCAGCAGCCAGACTAGCCCAGATACGCAGTATTTT. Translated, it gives CASSQTSPDTQYF.